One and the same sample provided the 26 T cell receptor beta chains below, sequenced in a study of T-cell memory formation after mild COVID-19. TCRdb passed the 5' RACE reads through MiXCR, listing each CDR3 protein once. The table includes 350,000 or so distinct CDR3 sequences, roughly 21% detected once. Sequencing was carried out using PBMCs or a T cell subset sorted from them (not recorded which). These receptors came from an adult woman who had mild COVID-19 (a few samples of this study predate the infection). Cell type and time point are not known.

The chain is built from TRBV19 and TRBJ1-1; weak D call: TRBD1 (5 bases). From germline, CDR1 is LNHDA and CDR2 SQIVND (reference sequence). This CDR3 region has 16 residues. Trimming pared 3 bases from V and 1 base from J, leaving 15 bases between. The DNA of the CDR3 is TGTGCCAGTAGTATCTATATGGGGGGTCGGAACACTGAAGCTTTCTTT. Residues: CASSIYMGGRNTEAFF.

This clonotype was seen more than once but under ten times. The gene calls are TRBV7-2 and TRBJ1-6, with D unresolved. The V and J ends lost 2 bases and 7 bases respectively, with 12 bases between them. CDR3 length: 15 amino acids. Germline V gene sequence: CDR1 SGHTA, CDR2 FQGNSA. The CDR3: CASSLRARANSPLHF. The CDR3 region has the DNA TGTGCCAGCAGCTTAAGGGCCCGAGCCAATTCACCCCTCCACTTT. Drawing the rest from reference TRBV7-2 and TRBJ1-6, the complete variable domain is GAGVSQSPSNKVTEKGKDVELRCDPISGHTALYWYRQSLGQGLEFLIYFQGNSAPDKSGLPSDRFSAERTGGSVSTLTIQRTQQEDSAVYLCASSLRARANSPLHFGNGTRLTVT.

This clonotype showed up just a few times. This chain's CDR3 is CASSALSGAGADTQYF. DNA of the CDR3: TGTGCCAGCAGCGCCTTATCGGGGGCCGGGGCAGATACGCAGTATTTT. This chain uses TRBV9 with TRBJ2-3; D might be TRBD1 or TRBD2, each matching 6 bases. The CDR3 spans 16 residues. Deletions cut 3 bases from V and 4 bases from J, with 18 bases between. Per the germline V gene, CDR1 is SGDLS and CDR2 is YYNGEE.

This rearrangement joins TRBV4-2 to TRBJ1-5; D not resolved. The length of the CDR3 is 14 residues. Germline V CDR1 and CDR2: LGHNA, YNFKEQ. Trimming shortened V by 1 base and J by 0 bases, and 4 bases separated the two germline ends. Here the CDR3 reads CASSQGDSNQPQHF. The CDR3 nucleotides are TGTGCCAGCAGCCAAGGGGATAGCAATCAGCCCCAGCATTTT.

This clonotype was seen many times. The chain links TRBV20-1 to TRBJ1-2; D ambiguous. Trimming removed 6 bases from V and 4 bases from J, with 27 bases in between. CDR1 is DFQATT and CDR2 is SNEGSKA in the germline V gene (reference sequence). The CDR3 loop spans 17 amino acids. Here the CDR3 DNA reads TGCAGTGCCAGCCCCACCACGGTCCCGCCCGATTCCTATGGCTACACCTTC. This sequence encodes CSASPTTVPPDSYGYTF.

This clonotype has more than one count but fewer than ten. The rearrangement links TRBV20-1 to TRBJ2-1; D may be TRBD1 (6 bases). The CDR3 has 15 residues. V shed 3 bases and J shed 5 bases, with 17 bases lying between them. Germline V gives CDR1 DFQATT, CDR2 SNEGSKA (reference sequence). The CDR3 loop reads CSASSTEGTNNEQFF. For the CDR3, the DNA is TGCAGTGCTAGCAGTACAGAAGGGACAAACAATGAGCAGTTCTTC.

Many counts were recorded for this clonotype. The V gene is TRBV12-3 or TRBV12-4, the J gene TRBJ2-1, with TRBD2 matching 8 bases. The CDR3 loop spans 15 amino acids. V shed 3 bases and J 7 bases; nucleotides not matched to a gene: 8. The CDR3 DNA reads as TGTGCCAGCAGTTTGTTGCGGGGGGCGGGAAATGAGCAGTTCTTC. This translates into CASSLLRGAGNEQFF.

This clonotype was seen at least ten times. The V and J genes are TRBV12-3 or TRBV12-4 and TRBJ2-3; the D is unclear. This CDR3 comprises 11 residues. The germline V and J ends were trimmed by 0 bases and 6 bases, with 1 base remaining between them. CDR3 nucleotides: TGTGCCAGCAGTTTAGCGGATACGCAGTATTTT. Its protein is CASSLADTQYF.

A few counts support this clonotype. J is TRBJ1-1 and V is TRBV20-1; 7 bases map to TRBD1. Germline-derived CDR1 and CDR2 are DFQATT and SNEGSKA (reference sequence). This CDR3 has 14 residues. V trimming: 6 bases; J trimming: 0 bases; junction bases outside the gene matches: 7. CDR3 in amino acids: CSAEDRVLNTEAFF. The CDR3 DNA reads TGCAGTGCAGAAGACAGGGTACTGAACACTGAAGCTTTCTTT.

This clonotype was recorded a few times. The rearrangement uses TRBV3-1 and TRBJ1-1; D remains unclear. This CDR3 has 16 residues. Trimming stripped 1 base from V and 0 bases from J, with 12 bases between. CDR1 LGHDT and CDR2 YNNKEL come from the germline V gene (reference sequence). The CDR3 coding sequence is TGTGCCAGCAGCCAAGTAGGAGTCAGCCTGAACACTGAAGCTTTCTTT. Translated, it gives CASSQVGVSLNTEAFF.

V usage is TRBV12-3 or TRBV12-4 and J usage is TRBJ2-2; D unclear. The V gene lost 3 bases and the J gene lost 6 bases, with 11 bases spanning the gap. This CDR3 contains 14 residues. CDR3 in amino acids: CASSFSGNPGELFF. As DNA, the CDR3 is TGTGCCAGCAGTTTTTCAGGAAACCCCGGGGAGCTGTTTTTT.

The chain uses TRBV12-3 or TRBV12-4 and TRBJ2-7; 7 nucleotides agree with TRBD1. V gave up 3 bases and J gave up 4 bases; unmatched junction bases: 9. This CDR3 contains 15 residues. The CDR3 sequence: CASSFRQGRRYEQYF. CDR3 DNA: TGTGCCAGCAGTTTCCGACAGGGAAGGAGGTACGAGCAGTACTTC.

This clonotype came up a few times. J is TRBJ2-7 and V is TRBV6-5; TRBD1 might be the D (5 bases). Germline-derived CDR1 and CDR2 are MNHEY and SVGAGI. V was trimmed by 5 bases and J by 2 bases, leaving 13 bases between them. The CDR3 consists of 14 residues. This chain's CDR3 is CASSKGHLTYEQYF. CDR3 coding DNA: TGTGCCAGCAGTAAAGGACATCTGACCTACGAGCAGTACTTC.

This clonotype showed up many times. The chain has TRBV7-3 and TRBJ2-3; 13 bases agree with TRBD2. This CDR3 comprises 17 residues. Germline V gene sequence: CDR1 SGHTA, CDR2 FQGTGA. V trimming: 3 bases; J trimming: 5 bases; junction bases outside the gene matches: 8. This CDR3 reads CASSFGLAGALGDTQYF. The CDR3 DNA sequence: TGTGCCAGCAGCTTCGGACTAGCGGGAGCTCTGGGAGATACGCAGTATTTT. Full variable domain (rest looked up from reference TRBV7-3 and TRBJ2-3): GAGVSQTPSNKVTEKGKYVELRCDPISGHTALYWYRQSLGQGPEFLIYFQGTGAADDSGLPNDRFFAVRPEGSVSTLKIQRTERGDSAVYLCASSFGLAGALGDTQYFGPGTRLTVL.

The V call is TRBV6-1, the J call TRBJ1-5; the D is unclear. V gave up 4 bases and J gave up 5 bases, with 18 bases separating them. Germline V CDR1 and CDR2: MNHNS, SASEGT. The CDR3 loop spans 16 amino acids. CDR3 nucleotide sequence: TGTGCCAGCAGTGCGCCAGGTTGGAGGGATGATCAGCCCCAGCATTTT. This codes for CASSAPGWRDDQPQHF.

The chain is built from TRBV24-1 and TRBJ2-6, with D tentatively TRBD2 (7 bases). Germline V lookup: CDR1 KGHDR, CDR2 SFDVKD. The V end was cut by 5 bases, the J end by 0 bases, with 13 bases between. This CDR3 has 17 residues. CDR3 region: CATSGGGSPSGANVLTF. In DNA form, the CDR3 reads TGTGCCACCAGTGGCGGGGGCAGTCCCTCTGGGGCCAACGTCCTGACTTTC.

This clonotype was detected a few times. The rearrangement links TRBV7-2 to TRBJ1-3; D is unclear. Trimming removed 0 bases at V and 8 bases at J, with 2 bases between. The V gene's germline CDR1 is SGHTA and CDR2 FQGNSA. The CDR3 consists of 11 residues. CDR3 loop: CASSLADTIYF. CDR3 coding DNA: TGTGCCAGCAGCTTAGCGGACACCATATATTTT.

The CDR3 spells CASSSQGLEGETQYF. In DNA, the CDR3 is TGTGCCAGCAGCTCCCAGGGGTTGGAGGGGGAGACCCAGTACTTC. This chain connects TRBV7-2 to TRBJ2-5; D may match TRBD1 or TRBD2 (6 bases each). The CDR3 extends over 15 amino acids. V was trimmed by 4 bases and J by 5 bases, leaving 17 bases between them. The V gene's germline CDR1 is SGHTA and CDR2 FQGNSA.

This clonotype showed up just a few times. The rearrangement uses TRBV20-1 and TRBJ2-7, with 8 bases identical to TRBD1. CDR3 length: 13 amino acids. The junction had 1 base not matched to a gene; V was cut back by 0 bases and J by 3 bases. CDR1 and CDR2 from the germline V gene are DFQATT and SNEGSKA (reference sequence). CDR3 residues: CSAREQGVYEQYF. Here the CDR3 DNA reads TGCAGTGCTAGAGAACAGGGGGTCTACGAGCAGTACTTC.

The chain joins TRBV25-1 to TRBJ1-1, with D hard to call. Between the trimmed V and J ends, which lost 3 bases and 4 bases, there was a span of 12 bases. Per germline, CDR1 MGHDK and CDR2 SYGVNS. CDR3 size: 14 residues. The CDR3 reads CASSEGLGSTEAFF. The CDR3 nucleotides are TGTGCCAGCAGTGAGGGCCTTGGGAGCACTGAAGCTTTCTTT.

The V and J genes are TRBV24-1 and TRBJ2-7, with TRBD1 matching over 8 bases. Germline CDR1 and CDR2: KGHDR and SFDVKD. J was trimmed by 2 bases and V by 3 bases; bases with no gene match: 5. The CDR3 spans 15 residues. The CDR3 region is CATSDTDRAPYEQYF. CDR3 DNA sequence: TGTGCCACCAGTGATACGGACAGGGCCCCCTACGAGCAGTACTTC.

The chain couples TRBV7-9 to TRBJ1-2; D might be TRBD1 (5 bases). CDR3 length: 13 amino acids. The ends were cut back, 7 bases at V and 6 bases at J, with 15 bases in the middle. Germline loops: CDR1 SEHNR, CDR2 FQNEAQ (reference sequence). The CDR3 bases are TGTGCCAGCATCAATAGGGCGGGGCATGGCTACACCTTC. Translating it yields CASINRAGHGYTF.

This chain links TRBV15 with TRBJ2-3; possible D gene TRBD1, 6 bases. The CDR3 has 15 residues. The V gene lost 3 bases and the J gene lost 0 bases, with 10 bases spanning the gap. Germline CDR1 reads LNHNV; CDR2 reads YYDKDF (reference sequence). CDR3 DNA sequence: TGTGCCACCAGCAGCGAACAGGGCAGCACAGATACGCAGTATTTT. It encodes CATSSEQGSTDTQYF.

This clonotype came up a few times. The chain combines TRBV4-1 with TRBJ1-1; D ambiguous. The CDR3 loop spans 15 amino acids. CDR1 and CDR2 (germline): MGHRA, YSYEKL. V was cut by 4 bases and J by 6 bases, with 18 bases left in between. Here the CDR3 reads CASSPGPGLLAEAFF. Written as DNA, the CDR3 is TGCGCCAGCAGCCCCGGCCCCGGACTCCTCGCTGAAGCTTTCTTT.

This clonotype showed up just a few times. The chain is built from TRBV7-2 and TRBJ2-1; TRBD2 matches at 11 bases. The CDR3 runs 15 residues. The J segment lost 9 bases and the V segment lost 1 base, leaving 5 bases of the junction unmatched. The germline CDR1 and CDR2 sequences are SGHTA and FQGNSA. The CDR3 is CASSLGLAGGGEQFF. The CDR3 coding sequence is TGTGCCAGCAGCTTAGGGCTAGCGGGGGGCGGTGAGCAGTTCTTC.

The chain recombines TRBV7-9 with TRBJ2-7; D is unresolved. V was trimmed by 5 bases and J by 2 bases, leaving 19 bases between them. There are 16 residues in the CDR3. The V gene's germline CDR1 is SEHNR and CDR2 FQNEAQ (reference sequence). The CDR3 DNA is TGTGCCAGCAGCCTTATGATTGGACGGAATCCCTACGAGCAGTACTTC. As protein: CASSLMIGRNPYEQYF.